The T cell receptor beta chain described here comes from a study of cytotoxic CD8 clonotypes in ibrutinib-treated CLL. Sequencing used immunoSEQ multiplex PCR; TCRdb keeps in-frame clones, though not all of them. Of about 130,000 clones in the sample, around 80% were seen once. Concerning this clone itself: What it recognizes is unknown.

The CDR3 covers 13 residues. The V and J ends lost 5 bases and 7 bases, in that order; junction bases with no gene match: 2. CDR1 is SGHTA and CDR2 is FQGTGA in the germline V gene. The study's findings and limits: Baseline values of clonality outstripped age-matched healthy donors and followed circulating CD8+ T-cell counts. Among the clonotypes, public ones were uncommon and contracted or held stable on treatment.

The V and J genes are TRBV7-3 and TRBJ1-6, with 7 positions matching TRBD1. The sequencing here drew on PBMCs, taken after 24 months of ibrutinib treatment. This receptor was obtained from a human donor with chronic lymphocytic leukemia. CDR3 loop: CASSRDRNSPLHF. DNA of the CDR3: TGTGCCAGCAGCCGGGACAGAAATTCACCCCTCCACTTT.